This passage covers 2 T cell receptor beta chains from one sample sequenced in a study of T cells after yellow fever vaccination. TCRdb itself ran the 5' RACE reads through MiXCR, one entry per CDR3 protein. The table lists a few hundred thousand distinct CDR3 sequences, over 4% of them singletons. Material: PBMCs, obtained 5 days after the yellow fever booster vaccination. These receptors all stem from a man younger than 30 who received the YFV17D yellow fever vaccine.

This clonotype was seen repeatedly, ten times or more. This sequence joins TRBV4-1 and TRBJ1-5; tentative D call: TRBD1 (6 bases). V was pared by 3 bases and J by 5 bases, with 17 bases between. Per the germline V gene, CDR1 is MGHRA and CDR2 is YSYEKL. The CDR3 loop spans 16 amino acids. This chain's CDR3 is CASSQGTTGRYQPQHF. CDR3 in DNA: TGCGCCAGCAGCCAGGGGACGACAGGAAGGTATCAGCCCCAGCATTTT.

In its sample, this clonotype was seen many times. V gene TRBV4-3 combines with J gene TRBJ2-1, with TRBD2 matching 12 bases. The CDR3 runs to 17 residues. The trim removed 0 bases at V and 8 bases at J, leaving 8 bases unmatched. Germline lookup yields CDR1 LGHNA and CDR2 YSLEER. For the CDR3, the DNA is TGCGCCAGCAGCCAAGACTCCGGACTAGCGGGGAGAGATGAGCAGTTCTTC. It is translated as CASSQDSGLAGRDEQFF.